This TCR beta chain was recorded in a study of human T cells and chemical hapten exposure. Broader study findings: DPC sensitization left the count of TCRs above 1 in 1000 unchanged.

Treatment given: therapeutic diphenylcyclopropenone sensitization with weekly scalp DPC. During construction of the library, unique molecular identifiers were attached to individual cDNA molecules for quantitative, reproducible TCR counting. In TCRdb, the reads were re-called with MiXCR into one record per CDR3 protein. This sample yields about 1,700 distinct CDR3 sequences, of which roughly 58% are seen a single time; 3% to 4.5% belongs to the top ten. CDR1 MDHEN and CDR2 SYDVKM come from the germline V gene. The CDR3 length is 14 residues. V lost 3 bases to trimming and J lost 6 bases, with 13 bases between them. Concerning this clonotype itself: Antigen: not known.

The chain employs TRBV28 and TRBJ2-3; D not certain. The sample consisted of whole blood, taken before DPC sensitization or 2, 6, or about 24 weeks after (not recorded which). This receptor was identified in an adult with alopecia areata. Some clones in this sample may be carry-over from other donors' samples. This table probably holds off-target reads from a library built for another chain. CDR3 residues: CASSFHGQSDTQYF. CDR3 in DNA: TGTGCCAGCAGTTTTCACGGGCAGTCCGATACGCAGTATTTT.